Listed below are T cell receptor beta chains from one sample, sequenced in a study of T cells after yellow fever vaccination. TCRdb ran MiXCR on the 5' RACE reads and lists one entry per CDR3 protein. Of around 340,000 distinct CDR3 sequences in the sample, more than 8.5% were seen once. Sequenced material: PBMCs, taken on the day of the first yellow fever vaccination. These receptors originate from a man between 18 and 35 years old who received the YFV17D yellow fever vaccine. CDR3s include the opening cysteine and the closing phenylalanine or tryptophan.

J gene,V gene,CDR3 protein
TRBJ1-1,TRBV6-1,CASRTQTGVGTEAFF
TRBJ2-1,TRBV29-1,CSVEAGKDEQFF
TRBJ2-3,TRBV18,CASSPPVRTDTQYF
TRBJ1-2,TRBV5-4,CASSQFGRGYTF
TRBJ2-1,TRBV12-3/TRBV12-4,CASSLMGREQFF
TRBJ1-1,TRBV6-5,CASSYGGMDTEAFF
TRBJ2-1,TRBV5-1,CASSLGQGRNEQFF
TRBJ2-7,TRBV25-1,CASSEYKGAYEQYF
TRBJ2-3,TRBV9,CASSVGTSGGGTDTQYF
TRBJ2-2,TRBV5-6,CASSLVVASTQTGELFF
TRBJ1-6,TRBV12-3/TRBV12-4,CASSSGIAYNSPLHF
TRBJ2-1,TRBV13,CASSLGEAGGYEQFF
TRBJ2-1,TRBV4-2,CASSQAVASGGLSSYNEQFF
TRBJ2-3,TRBV20-1,CSASTGPTDTQYF
TRBJ1-6,TRBV14,CASSQDMAGGAQSPLHF
TRBJ1-4,TRBV7-9,CASSHAQGTNEKLFF
TRBJ2-7,TRBV3-1,CASSQDGTGKSEQYF
TRBJ1-4,TRBV28,CASSSRDATNEKLFF
TRBJ2-3,TRBV5-4,CASAGGGGDHPTDTQYF
TRBJ2-5,TRBV20-1,CSARDASGGAGETQYF
TRBJ2-5,TRBV4-3,CASSQGYGFGQGETQYF
TRBJ2-3,TRBV7-3,CASSLNGGITDTQYF
TRBJ2-5,TRBV5-1,CASSPSRPGPGETQYF
TRBJ1-3,TRBV12-3/TRBV12-4,CASSLMASSGNTIYF
TRBJ2-2,TRBV7-2,CASSLDGISGELFF
TRBJ1-2,TRBV12-3/TRBV12-4,CASSLNRLHGYTF
TRBJ2-5,TRBV5-1,CASSPPTRMETQYF
TRBJ1-2,TRBV10-3,CAITGTSIDYGYTF
TRBJ1-1,TRBV5-4,CASTGTGNTEAFF
TRBJ2-2,TRBV5-4,CASRRLANTGELFF
TRBJ1-2,TRBV12-5,CASGLGGAGYGYTF
TRBJ1-2,TRBV20-1,CSARGQDYGYTF
TRBJ1-5,TRBV7-2,CASSPLPGQPQHF
TRBJ2-7,TRBV5-5,CASSVGTSGGYEQYF
TRBJ2-1,TRBV10-3,CAIRGTGYNEQFF
TRBJ1-2,TRBV5-1,CATKQGEEGYTF
TRBJ2-2,TRBV20-1,CSASPSRGIGGELFF
TRBJ1-2,TRBV29-1,CSVGGPFYGYTF
TRBJ2-3,TRBV5-1,CASSPWTSGGAFRFVGDTQYF
TRBJ2-3,TRBV11-1,CASSQRPSQGWQTDTQYF
TRBJ2-7,TRBV6-5,CASKDSAVRQYF
TRBJ2-2,TRBV7-2,CASKLAGAPNTGELFF
TRBJ2-2,TRBV27,CASSPPLGRSSRYAGELFF
TRBJ2-1,TRBV9,CASSVGGGGPYNEQFF
TRBJ2-7,TRBV5-1,CASSLIGNEQYF
TRBJ1-1,TRBV12-3/TRBV12-4,CASSQAGQTFF
TRBJ2-2,TRBV11-2,CASSLLDVYSTSGELFF
TRBJ2-2,TRBV20-1,CSAEGLYGELFF
TRBJ1-1,TRBV3-1,CASTWGSRNTEAFF
TRBJ2-5,TRBV12-3/TRBV12-4,CASSQRTREKETQYF
TRBJ1-4,TRBV7-2,CASSVGQGDEKLFF
TRBJ1-1,TRBV20-1,CSARDPRENTEAFF
TRBJ2-1,TRBV5-6,CASSLRGDTVYEQFF
TRBJ1-5,TRBV30,CAWSGQGAGNQPQHF
TRBJ1-2,TRBV5-1,CASSLGWTGSQGNGYTF
TRBJ2-2,TRBV20-1,CSARDGTSAGELFF
TRBJ2-1,TRBV20-1,CSASPTASYNEQFF
TRBJ2-2,TRBV24-1,CATSDSLGPDTGELFF
TRBJ1-1,TRBV6-5,CASSYSAGLNTEAFF